What follows are 18 T cell receptor beta chains derived from one specimen sequenced in a study of cytomegalovirus exposure and HLA in healthy donors (dated by TCRdb to 2015 to 2018). Receptors were amplified or captured by the immunoSEQ multiplex PCR assay. In TCRdb, the immuneACCESS table is reduced to in-frame sequences with V and J assigned. These tables do not hold every clone; where another copy was compared, an unresolved V gene accounts for under half, and the others remain unexplained. A total of about 160,000 clones appear in this sample, about nine tenths of them only once. 4% to 5% of the sample belongs to the ten largest clones. The material sequenced was PBMCs. The source of these receptors is a man younger than 35 in good health and CMV-seropositive.

V and J are TRBV10-3 and TRBJ2-7, with 7 positions matching TRBD2. This CDR3 has 17 amino acids. The germline gives CDR1 ENHRY, CDR2 SYGVKD. V lost 2 bases and J lost 2; bases outside the gene matches: 12. The CDR3 spells CAISEGAAGLSTYEQYF. The CDR3 DNA is TGTGCCATCAGTGAGGGCGCAGCGGGACTCTCAACCTACGAGCAGTACTTC.

The chain carries TRBV6-1 and TRBJ2-2, with TRBD2 matching 7 bases. Trimming took 5 bases from V and 0 from J; bases not matched to a gene: 3. The germline gives CDR1 MNHNS, CDR2 SASEGT. There are 15 residues in the CDR3. Here the CDR3 DNA reads TGTGCCAGCAGTCAAGGGACTACGAACACCGGGGAGCTGTTTTTT. It encodes CASSQGTTNTGELFF.

This rearrangement joins TRBV5-1 to TRBJ2-1; D is perhaps TRBD2 (5 bases). V lost 7 bases to trimming and J lost 9 bases, with 11 bases between them. Germline values: CDR1 SGHRS, CDR2 YFSETQ. This CDR3 has 11 amino acids. The CDR3, as DNA: TGCGCCAGCTATATAGGAGGTGAGCAGTTCTTC. The encoded protein is CASYIGGEQFF. Filled out from reference TRBV5-1 and TRBJ2-1, the complete variable domain reads KAGVTQTPRYLIKTRGQQVTLSCSPISGHRSVSWYQQTPGQGLQFLFEYFSETQRNKGNFPGRFSGRQFSNSRSEMNVSTLELGDSALYLCASYIGGEQFFGPGTRLTVL.

This chain links TRBV28 with TRBJ2-7, with D possibly being TRBD2 (5 bases). The germline V gene encodes CDR1 MDHEN and CDR2 SYDVKM. V was pared by 3 bases and J by 3 bases, with 21 bases between. CDR3 length: 17 amino acids. The CDR3 sequence is CASSFSPRGPPHYEQYF. The CDR3 DNA is TGTGCCAGCAGTTTCTCCCCCCGGGGTCCCCCCCACTACGAGCAGTACTTC.

CDR3 sequence: CASSSGRGAFF. In nucleotides, the CDR3 is TGTGCCAGCAGCTCGGGGAGGGGAGCTTTCTTT. The rearrangement joins TRBV6-5 to TRBJ1-1, with D perhaps TRBD1 (5 bases). V lost 6 bases, J lost 10 bases, and 12 bases lay in between. This CDR3 is built from 11 residues. Germline loops: CDR1 MNHEY, CDR2 SVGAGI.

The gene calls are TRBV7-8 and TRBJ1-4; 8 bases fit TRBD1. The CDR3 loop spans 16 amino acids. Germline V gene sequence: CDR1 SGHVS, CDR2 FQNEAQ. V dropped 5 bases and J dropped 4; count of bases not matched to a gene: 9. CDR3: CASSPIRQGFNEKLFF. CDR3 coding DNA: TGTGCCAGCAGCCCCATACGACAGGGGTTTAATGAAAAACTGTTTTTT.

This clone was counted between two and nine times. The chain combines TRBV21-1 with TRBJ1-4; whether TRBD1, the table's D call, matches the DNA was not checked. TRBV21-1 is a pseudogene locus. This CDR3 contains 16 residues. This chain's CDR3 is CASSKWGDRSNEKLFF. CDR3 DNA sequence: TGTGCCAGCAGCAAATGGGGGGACAGGTCGAATGAAAAACTGTTTTTT.

The chain links TRBV11-2 to TRBJ2-7; D is unresolved. CDR1 is SGHAT, CDR2 FQNNGV, per germline. The CDR3 sequence is 13 residues long. Trimming stripped 1 base from V and 5 bases from J, with 9 bases between. The CDR3 loop is CASSLVVTHEQYF. The CDR3 DNA sequence: TGTGCCAGCAGCTTAGTAGTTACCCACGAGCAGTACTTC.

The rearrangement links TRBV5-5 to TRBJ1-1; 12 nucleotides agree with TRBD1. The J segment lost 4 bases and the V segment lost 2 bases, leaving 6 bases of the junction unmatched. The germline V gene encodes CDR1 SGHKS and CDR2 YYEKEE (reference sequence). This CDR3 is 16 amino acids long. In DNA, the CDR3 is TGTGCCAGCAGCTTTGGGGACAGGGGGCGGGTCACTGAAGCTTTCTTT. Protein sequence: CASSFGDRGRVTEAFF.

The chain is built from TRBV6-6 and TRBJ2-7; 9 bases are shared with TRBD2. The junction had 5 bases not matched to a gene; V was cut back by 6 bases and J by 5 bases. CDR1 is MNHNY, CDR2 SVGAGI, per germline (reference sequence). The CDR3 contains 13 residues. The CDR3 spells CASSRGLANEQYF. DNA for the CDR3: TGTGCCAGCAGCCGGGGACTAGCTAACGAGCAGTACTTC.

The genes are TRBV2 and TRBJ2-3, with TRBD2 matching 8 bases. The CDR3 is made up of 14 amino acids. Germline values: CDR1 SNHLY, CDR2 FYNNEI. Unmatched junction bases numbered 5, after V lost 6 bases and J lost 3 bases. In DNA form, the CDR3 reads TGTGCCAGCAGAGTAGCGGGGATGACAGATACGCAGTATTTT. This encodes CASRVAGMTDTQYF.

This clone was observed a few times. The chain is built from TRBV7-9 and TRBJ2-7, with TRBD1 matching over 8 bases. The CDR3 runs 16 residues. In germline, CDR1 is SEHNR, CDR2 FQNEAQ (reference sequence). J gave up 2 bases and V 5 bases, and 11 bases lay outside the gene matches. CDR3 nucleotides: TGTGCCAGCAGCACTCGCCCAGGGGGCGAAACCTACGAGCAGTACTTC. Its translation: CASSTRPGGETYEQYF.

A single count supports this clone. The chain employs TRBV14 and TRBJ2-1, with D perhaps TRBD2 (6 bases). Deletions cut 3 bases from V and 7 bases from J, with 13 bases between. This CDR3 has 14 amino acids. CDR1 SGHDN and CDR2 FVKESK come from the germline V gene. The CDR3 spells CASSHPGLANEQFF. CDR3 coding DNA: TGTGCCAGCAGCCATCCGGGACTGGCTAATGAGCAGTTCTTC.

V is TRBV5-1 and J is TRBJ2-7; 14 bases align to TRBD2. CDR1 and CDR2 from the germline V gene are SGHRS and YFSETQ. The CDR3 contains 18 residues. Trimming removed 0 bases from V and 4 bases from J; junction bases left unmatched: 9. The CDR3 region is CASSLAGTSGSVPYEQYF. CDR3 nucleotide sequence: TGCGCCAGCAGCTTGGCCGGGACTAGCGGGAGTGTCCCTTACGAGCAGTACTTC.

In this sample, this clone turned up once. The chain is built from TRBV12-5 and TRBJ2-3; D possibly corresponds to TRBD2 (5 bases). The CDR3 runs to 16 residues. V was trimmed by 2 bases and J by 2 bases, leaving 14 bases between them. Germline V CDR1 and CDR2: LGHNT, FRNRAP. DNA for the CDR3: TGTGCTAGTGGTTTGCGGCTGGGAGAGGTCACAGATACGCAGTATTTT. Translation gives CASGLRLGEVTDTQYF.

The chain recombines TRBV5-1 with TRBJ1-5; D may be TRBD1 (5 bases). V lost 0 bases, J lost 1 base, and 11 bases lay in between. The CDR3 extends over 16 amino acids. Germline V lookup: CDR1 SGHRS, CDR2 YFSETQ. CDR3 in amino acids: CASSLASGWSNQPQHF. The CDR3 DNA follows: TGCGCCAGCAGCTTGGCCTCAGGGTGGAGCAATCAGCCCCAGCATTTT.

The CDR3 loop reads CASKLLSGAYNEQFF. The CDR3 DNA reads TGTGCCAGTAAGTTGCTAAGCGGCGCCTACAATGAGCAGTTCTTC. The chain employs TRBV19 and TRBJ2-1; perhaps TRBD2 as D (5 bases). Germline V lookup: CDR1 LNHDA, CDR2 SQIVND (reference sequence). The CDR3 extends over 15 amino acids. V lost 7 bases, J lost 2 bases, and 15 bases lay in between.

The chain uses TRBV19 and TRBJ1-3; no clear D gene. CDR1 is LNHDA, CDR2 SQIVND, per germline (reference sequence). V dropped 3 bases and J dropped 0 bases, with 12 bases sitting between them. The CDR3 length is 16 residues. The CDR3 protein is CASSIWARRSGNTIYF. The CDR3 DNA reads TGTGCCAGTAGTATTTGGGCCCGACGCTCTGGAAACACCATATATTTT.